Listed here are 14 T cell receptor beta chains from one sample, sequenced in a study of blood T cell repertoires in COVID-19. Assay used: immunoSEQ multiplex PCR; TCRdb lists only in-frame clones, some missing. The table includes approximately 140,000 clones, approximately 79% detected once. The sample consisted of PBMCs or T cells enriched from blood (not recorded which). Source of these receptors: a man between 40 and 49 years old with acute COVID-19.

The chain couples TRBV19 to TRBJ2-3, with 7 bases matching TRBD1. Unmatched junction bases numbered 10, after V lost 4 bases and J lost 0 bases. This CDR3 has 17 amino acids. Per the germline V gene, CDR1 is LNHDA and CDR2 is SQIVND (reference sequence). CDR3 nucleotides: TGTGCCAGTAGTAAGCGGACAGGCGTCCCTAGCACAGATACGCAGTATTTT. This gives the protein CASSKRTGVPSTDTQYF. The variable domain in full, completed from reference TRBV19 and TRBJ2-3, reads DGGITQSPKYLFRKEGQNVTLSCEQNLNHDAMYWYRQDPGQGLRLIYYSQIVNDFQKGDIAEGYSVSREKKESFPLTVTSAQKNPTAFYLCASSKRTGVPSTDTQYFGPGTRLTVL.

CDR3 in DNA: TGTGCCAGCTCACTCTACGACAGGGGGCCGGGGGGCAATCAGCCCCAGCATTTT. Amino acid sequence: CASSLYDRGPGGNQPQHF. The chain joins TRBV18 to TRBJ1-5; 10 bases line up with TRBD1. This CDR3 spans 18 amino acids. Trimming removed 4 bases from V and 2 bases from J; junction bases left unmatched: 11. From germline, CDR1 is KGHSH and CDR2 LQKENI.

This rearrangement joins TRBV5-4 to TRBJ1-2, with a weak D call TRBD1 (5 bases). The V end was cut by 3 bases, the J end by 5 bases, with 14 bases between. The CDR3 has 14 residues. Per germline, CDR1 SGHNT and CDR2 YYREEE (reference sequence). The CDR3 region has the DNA TGTGCCAGCAGCTCCGGGACTCGCTCATATGGCTACACCTTC. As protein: CASSSGTRSYGYTF.

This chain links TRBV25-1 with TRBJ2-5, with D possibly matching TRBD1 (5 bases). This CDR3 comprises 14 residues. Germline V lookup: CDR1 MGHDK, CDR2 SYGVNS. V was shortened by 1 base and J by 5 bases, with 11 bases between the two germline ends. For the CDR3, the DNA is TGTGCCAGCAGTGAATCGGCAGGGCGGGAGACCCAGTACTTC. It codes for CASSESAGRETQYF.

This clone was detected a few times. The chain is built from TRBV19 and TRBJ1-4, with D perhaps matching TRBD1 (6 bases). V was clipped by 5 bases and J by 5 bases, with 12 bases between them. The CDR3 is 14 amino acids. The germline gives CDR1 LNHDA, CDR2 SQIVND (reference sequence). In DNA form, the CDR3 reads TGTGCCAGTAGTCCCGACGACAGGAATGAAAAACTGTTTTTT. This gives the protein CASSPDDRNEKLFF.

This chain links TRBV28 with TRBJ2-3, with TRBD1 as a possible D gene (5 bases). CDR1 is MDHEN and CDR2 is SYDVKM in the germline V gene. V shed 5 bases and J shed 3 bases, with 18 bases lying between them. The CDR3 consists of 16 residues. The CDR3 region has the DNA TGTGCCAGCAGTCCGCAGGGCAGGCGTCTAACAGATACGCAGTATTTT. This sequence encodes CASSPQGRRLTDTQYF.

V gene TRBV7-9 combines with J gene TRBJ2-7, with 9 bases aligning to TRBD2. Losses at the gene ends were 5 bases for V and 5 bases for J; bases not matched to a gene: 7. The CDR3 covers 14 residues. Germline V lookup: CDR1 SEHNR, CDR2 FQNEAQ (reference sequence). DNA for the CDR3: TGTGCCAGCAGCACCCTAGCGGGGTTCAACGAGCAGTACTTC. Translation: CASSTLAGFNEQYF.

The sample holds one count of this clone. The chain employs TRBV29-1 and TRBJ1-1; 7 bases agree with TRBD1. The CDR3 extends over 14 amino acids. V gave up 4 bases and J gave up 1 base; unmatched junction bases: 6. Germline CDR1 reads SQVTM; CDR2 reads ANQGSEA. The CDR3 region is CSVVKGAANTEAFF. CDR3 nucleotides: TGCAGCGTTGTGAAGGGGGCAGCGAACACTGAAGCTTTCTTT.

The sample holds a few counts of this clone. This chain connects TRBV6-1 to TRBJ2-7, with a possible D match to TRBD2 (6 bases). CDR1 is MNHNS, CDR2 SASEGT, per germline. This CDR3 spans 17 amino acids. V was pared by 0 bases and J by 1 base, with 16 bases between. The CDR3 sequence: CASSEAGLAGWSYEQYF. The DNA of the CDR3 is TGTGCCAGCAGTGAAGCGGGTCTTGCGGGGTGGTCCTACGAGCAGTACTTC.

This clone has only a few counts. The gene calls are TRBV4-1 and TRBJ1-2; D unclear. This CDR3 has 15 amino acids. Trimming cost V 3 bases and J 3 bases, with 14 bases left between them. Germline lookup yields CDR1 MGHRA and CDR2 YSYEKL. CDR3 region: CASSHHNRQDYGYTF. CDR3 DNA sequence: TGCGCCAGCAGCCACCACAACCGGCAGGACTATGGCTACACCTTC.

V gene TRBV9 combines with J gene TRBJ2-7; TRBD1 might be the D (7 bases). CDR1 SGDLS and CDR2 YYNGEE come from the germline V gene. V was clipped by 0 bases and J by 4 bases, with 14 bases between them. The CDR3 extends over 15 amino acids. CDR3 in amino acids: CASSVAPGGSYEQYF. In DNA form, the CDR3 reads TGTGCCAGCAGCGTAGCACCAGGGGGGTCATACGAGCAGTACTTC. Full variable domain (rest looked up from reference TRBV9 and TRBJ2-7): DSGVTQTPKHLITATGQRVTLRCSPRSGDLSVYWYQQSLDQGLQFLIQYYNGEERAKGNILERFSAQQFPDLHSELNLSSLELGDSALYFCASSVAPGGSYEQYFGPGTRLTVT.

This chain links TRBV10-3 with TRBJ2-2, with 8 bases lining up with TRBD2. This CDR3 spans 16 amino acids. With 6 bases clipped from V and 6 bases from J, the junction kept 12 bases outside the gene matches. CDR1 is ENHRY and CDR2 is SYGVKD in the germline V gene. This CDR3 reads CAIRISPGLGAGELFF. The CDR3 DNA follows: TGTGCCATCAGAATTTCTCCGGGACTAGGGGCCGGGGAGCTGTTTTTT.

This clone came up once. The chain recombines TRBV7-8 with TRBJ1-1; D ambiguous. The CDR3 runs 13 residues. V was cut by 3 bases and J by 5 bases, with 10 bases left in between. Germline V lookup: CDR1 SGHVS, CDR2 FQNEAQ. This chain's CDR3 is CASSFLGETEAFF. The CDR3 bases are TGTGCCAGCAGCTTCCTTGGAGAAACTGAAGCTTTCTTT.

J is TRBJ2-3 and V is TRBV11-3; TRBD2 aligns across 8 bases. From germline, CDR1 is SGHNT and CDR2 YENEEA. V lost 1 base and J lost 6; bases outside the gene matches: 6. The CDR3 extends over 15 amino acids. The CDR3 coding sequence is TGTGCCAGCAGCTTAGTAGCGGGACTGGGGGATACGCAGTATTTT. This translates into CASSLVAGLGDTQYF.